This TCR beta chain was sequenced during a study of CD8 T cells in ankylosing spondylitis. A word on this clonotype: Its antigen remains unknown.

General study findings and limits: According to the report, clones linked to the disease were significantly enriched in matched synovial fluid samples taken from ankylosing spondylitis patients.

This CDR3 contains 15 residues. The germline V gene has CDR1 KGHDR and CDR2 SFDVKD. Trimming stripped 5 bases from V and 3 bases from J, with 12 bases between. TCRdb used MiXCR to reprocess the 5' RACE reads, holding one entry per CDR3 protein. The sample carries about 100,000 distinct CDR3 sequences, less than 25% recorded once. The genes are TRBV24-1 and TRBJ2-2; D remains unclear. The source is a male donor with ankylosing spondylitis. Sequencing used synovial fluid, either unsorted or a sorted T cell fraction (not recorded which). The CDR3 reads CATSVQTVDTGELFF. CDR3 nucleotide sequence: TGTGCCACCAGTGTGCAGACGGTGGACACCGGGGAGCTGTTTTTT.